Given below is one T cell receptor beta chain in context. As yet, its antigen is unknown. These data are taken from a study of cytomegalovirus exposure and HLA in healthy donors. 13 Jbeta primers and 60 Vbeta primers were used for the PCR. Assay: immunoSEQ multiplex PCR; the TCRdb copy retains only in-frame clones and omits some. The sample consists of some 94,000 clones, 60% to 80% of them appearing once. Overall study findings and caveats: The listing of approximately 160 TCR beta chains classed them as cytomegalovirus-associated. Per published accounts, TCR beta sequences correctly predicted the HLA-A and HLA-B alleles of most subjects. Most sequenced TCRs were rare (though some public TCRs occurred in many donors).

The CDR3 has 14 residues. Trimming took 5 bases from V and 2 from J; bases not matched to a gene: 3. Looked up from germline, CDR1 is MNHEY and CDR2 is SVGAGI. Material for sequencing was PBMCs. The receptor's source is a man aged 35 to 55 in good health and CMV-seronegative. The chain carries TRBV6-5 and TRBJ1-3; 7 bases match TRBD1. CDR3 DNA sequence: TGTGCCAGCAGTATCGACAGGGCTGGAAACACCATATATTTT. Translated, it gives CASSIDRAGNTIYF.